This T cell receptor beta chain originates from a study of cytomegalovirus exposure and HLA in healthy donors. Germline CDR1 reads SGHAT; CDR2 reads FQNNGV. The junction had 8 bases not matched to a gene; V was cut back by 5 bases and J by 0 bases. This CDR3 contains 17 residues. Primers: 60 Vbeta forward and 13 Jbeta reverse. Sequenced by immunoSEQ multiplex PCR; TCRdb stores in-frame clones only, minus some. The table has some 48,000 clones, roughly 75% seen once; the top ten hold around 8.1%. The clonotype was recovered from a man aged 30-40 years in good health and CMV-seropositive. The sample taken for sequencing was PBMCs. The chain combines TRBV11-2 with TRBJ2-7; 12 nucleotides match TRBD1. CDR3 sequence (DNA): TGTGCCAGCAGCCTCGGGACAGGGGGCGAACACTCCTACGAGCAGTACTTC. Amino acids: CASSLGTGGEHSYEQYF.